The 28 T cell receptor beta chains below come from one sample, sequenced in a study of T-cell reconstitution after alpha-beta-depleted transplantation in children. It was with unique molecular identifiers that the TCRbeta library was prepared. TCRdb re-called the PCR reads through MiXCR, storing one row per CDR3 protein. The sample records nearly 550,000 distinct CDR3 sequences, 18% being singletons. Sequences were derived from PBMCs from the stem cell graft donor, sampled from the stem cell graft. The receptors stem from a human donor who donated a stem cell graft to a child with acute lymphoblastic leukemia.

Only a few counts were recorded for this clonotype. The chain recombines TRBV20-1 with TRBJ1-2; possible D gene TRBD1, 6 bases. Germline CDR1 is DFQATT and CDR2 is SNEGSKA (reference sequence). V lost 1 base and J lost 5, with 26 bases in between. The CDR3 contains 18 residues. Here the CDR3 reads CSARASWQGMYEPYGYTF. In nucleotides, the CDR3 is TGCAGTGCTAGAGCGAGTTGGCAGGGGATGTATGAGCCGTATGGCTACACCTTC.

This clonotype has only a few counts. The chain joins TRBV20-1 to TRBJ1-5, with D perhaps matching TRBD1 (5 bases). V was cut by 3 bases and J by 5 bases, with 11 bases left in between. The CDR3 consists of 13 residues. CDR1 and CDR2 (germline): DFQATT, SNEGSKA (reference sequence). CDR3 DNA sequence: TGCAGTGCTAGTGCAGGGAGGGATCAGCCCCAGCATTTT. It encodes CSASAGRDQPQHF.

The J gene is TRBJ2-3, the V gene TRBV29-1; 13 bases align to TRBD2. V gave up 7 bases and J gave up 2 bases; unmatched junction bases: 6. The CDR3 totals 15 residues. CDR1 and CDR2 (germline): SQVTM, ANQGSEA. CDR3 DNA: TGCAGCGGCTCGGGACTAGCGGGATCCACAGATACGCAGTATTTT. Protein product: CSGSGLAGSTDTQYF.

In regard to this clonotype: Sequence at one end of the junction differs from germline and may be a read error. CDR3: CATSKAFTGELFF. The DNA of the CDR3 is TGTGCCACCAGCAAGGCTTTTACCGGGGAGCTGTTTTTT. The gene calls are TRBV11-2 and TRBJ2-2; D not resolved. The CDR3 extends over 13 amino acids. The germline CDR1 and CDR2 sequences are SGHAT and FQNNGV.

A few counts support this clonotype. The chain combines TRBV12-3 or TRBV12-4 with TRBJ2-7; maybe TRBD1 (5 bases). The CDR3 covers 15 residues. The V and J ends lost 3 bases and 0 bases respectively, with 12 bases between them. In DNA form, the CDR3 reads TGTGCCAGCAGTTTCGTCCTAGGGGTCTCCTACGAGCAGTACTTC. The encoded protein is CASSFVLGVSYEQYF.

This clonotype has a handful of counts. V gene TRBV25-1 combines with J gene TRBJ2-1; D gene ambiguous. Germline V gene lookup returns CDR1 MGHDK and CDR2 SYGVNS. V lost 2 bases, J lost 8 bases, and 13 bases lay in between. This CDR3 region has 14 residues. CDR3 residues: CASSEGLGYYEQFF. The CDR3 DNA reads as TGTGCCAGCAGTGAAGGTTTAGGGTATTATGAGCAGTTCTTC.

The V gene is TRBV12-3 or TRBV12-4, the J gene TRBJ1-5, with TRBD1 matching over 8 bases. Germline trimming cut 8 bases from V and 2 bases from J; bases unmatched to any gene: 2. This CDR3 region has 13 residues. The CDR3 coding sequence is TGTGCCAGCGGACAGGGAGGCAATCAGCCCCAGCATTTT. Amino acid sequence: CASGQGGNQPQHF.

The genes are TRBV5-4 and TRBJ2-1; TRBD1 might be the D (6 bases). V was shortened by 4 bases and J by 9 bases, with 17 bases between the two germline ends. The CDR3 consists of 14 residues. The germline gives CDR1 SGHNT, CDR2 YYREEE (reference sequence). In nucleotides, the CDR3 is TGTGCCAGCAGCCCCAGAACTACAGGGAGTGAGCAGTTCTTC. It codes for CASSPRTTGSEQFF. The full variable domain, in which reference TRBV5-4 and TRBJ2-1 provide the parts outside the CDR3, is ETGVTQSPTHLIKTRGQQVTLRCSSQSGHNTVSWYQQALGQGPQFIFQYYREEENGRGNFPPRFSGLQFPNYSSELNVNALELDDSALYLCASSPRTTGSEQFFGPGTRLTVL.

The chain recombines TRBV27 with TRBJ2-3, with no clear D. The germline gives CDR1 MNHEY, CDR2 SMNVEV (reference sequence). Trimming removed 6 bases at V and 5 bases at J, with 9 bases between. This CDR3 region has 12 residues. CDR3 sequence reads: CASSNRVDTQYF. In DNA form, the CDR3 reads TGTGCCAGCAGCAACCGGGTAGATACGCAGTATTTT.

V and J are TRBV29-1 and TRBJ2-1; a possible D gene is TRBD2 (6 bases). CDR3 length: 15 residues. Germline assignment: CDR1 SQVTM and CDR2 ANQGSEA. V lost 2 bases and J lost 0, with 11 bases in between. The CDR3 spells CSVEKLAISYNEQFF. Written as DNA, the CDR3 is TGCAGCGTTGAAAAACTAGCCATCTCCTACAATGAGCAGTTCTTC.

The chain has TRBV6-1 and TRBJ1-4; possibly TRBD1 for D (6 bases). Trimming stripped 6 bases from V and 9 bases from J, with 14 bases between. Per germline, CDR1 MNHNS and CDR2 SASEGT. This CDR3 region has 13 residues. CDR3 sequence: CASSLYREQKLFF. The CDR3 DNA follows: TGTGCCAGCAGCCTTTACAGGGAGCAAAAACTGTTTTTT.

The rearrangement links TRBV5-1 to TRBJ2-7; the match to TRBD2 covers 9 bases. Germline V lookup: CDR1 SGHRS, CDR2 YFSETQ. This CDR3 contains 15 residues. The J segment lost 4 bases and the V segment lost 0 bases, leaving 5 bases of the junction unmatched. The CDR3 DNA sequence: TGCGCCAGCAGCTTGGCCCCTAGCGGGGTATACGAGCAGTACTTC. As protein: CASSLAPSGVYEQYF.

The chain employs TRBV20-1 and TRBJ2-1, with 12 bases identical to TRBD2. The trim removed 5 bases at V and 3 bases at J, leaving 11 bases unmatched. Germline-derived CDR1 and CDR2 are DFQATT and SNEGSKA (reference sequence). This CDR3 contains 17 residues. The DNA of the CDR3 is TGCAGTGCTCTAGCGGGAGGGCTTTCTCCCTTCTACAATGAGCAGTTCTTC. The encoded protein is CSALAGGLSPFYNEQFF.

This clonotype was observed a few times. This chain connects TRBV12-3 or TRBV12-4 to TRBJ1-2, with D possibly TRBD1 on 6 matching bases. Trimming pared 2 bases from V and 2 bases from J, leaving 30 bases between. This CDR3 comprises 21 residues. The CDR3 bases are TGTGCCAGCAGTTTATCATCGGACAGAGTCAGGGAGCGCAGAAAAAACTATGGCTACACCTTC. It translates to CASSLSSDRVRERRKNYGYTF.

This clonotype was detected many times. J is TRBJ2-7 and V is TRBV20-1; D possibly matches TRBD1 or TRBD2 (6 bases each). The CDR3 consists of 14 residues. The germline V gene encodes CDR1 DFQATT and CDR2 SNEGSKA (reference sequence). Trimming stripped 3 bases from V and 6 bases from J, with 18 bases between. Here the CDR3 reads CSASGGTRPIEQYF. CDR3 nucleotides: TGCAGTGCTAGCGGGGGCACCCGCCCTATCGAGCAGTACTTC.

This clonotype turned up a few times. This CDR3 reads CASSLVRGDNYGYTF. DNA of the CDR3: TGCGCCAGCAGCTTGGTGAGGGGGGATAACTATGGCTACACCTTC. The V and J genes are TRBV5-1 and TRBJ1-2; D is possibly TRBD1 (6 bases). There are 15 residues in the CDR3. Deletions cut 0 bases from V and 1 base from J, with 10 bases between. Per germline, CDR1 SGHRS and CDR2 YFSETQ.

The chain has TRBV20-1 and TRBJ1-1; no clear D gene. This CDR3 comprises 14 residues. The ends were cut back, 0 bases at V and 1 base at J, with 9 bases in the middle. CDR1 DFQATT and CDR2 SNEGSKA come from the germline V gene (reference sequence). The CDR3 protein is CSARDLGKNTEAFF. DNA for the CDR3: TGCAGTGCTAGAGATCTAGGCAAGAACACTGAAGCTTTCTTT.

The chain couples TRBV5-1 to TRBJ2-7, with 8 bases matching TRBD2. The CDR3 sequence is 14 residues long. Germline-derived CDR1 and CDR2 are SGHRS and YFSETQ. V shed 6 bases, J shed 0 bases, and the junction held 5 bases outside the gene matches. Here the CDR3 reads CASTTGGASYEQYF. Here the CDR3 DNA reads TGCGCCAGCACCACCGGGGGGGCCTCCTACGAGCAGTACTTC.

This chain joins TRBV7-3 and TRBJ2-1, with 9 bases aligning to TRBD2. Per the germline V gene, CDR1 is SGHTA and CDR2 is FQGTGA. V trimming: 2 bases; J trimming: 10 bases; junction bases outside the gene matches: 15. This CDR3 contains 17 residues. The CDR3 here is CASSLVPPGTSRKEQFF. Written as DNA, the CDR3 is TGTGCCAGCAGCTTAGTTCCCCCGGGGACTAGCCGCAAGGAGCAGTTCTTC.

This rearrangement joins TRBV18 to TRBJ2-1, with D perhaps TRBD1 (6 bases). V lost 1 base and J lost 6, with 10 bases in between. The CDR3 spans 14 residues. Germline CDR1 is KGHSH and CDR2 is LQKENI. Here the CDR3 reads CASSPLQGPNEQFF. CDR3 bases: TGTGCCAGCTCACCACTACAGGGACCCAATGAGCAGTTCTTC. Drawing the rest from reference TRBV18 and TRBJ2-1, the complete variable domain is NAGVMQNPRHLVRRRGQEARLRCSPMKGHSHVYWYRQLPEEGLKFMVYLQKENIIDESGMPKERFSAEFPKEGPSILRIQQVVRGDSAAYFCASSPLQGPNEQFFGPGTRLTVL.

The sample holds a few counts of this clonotype. This chain joins TRBV9 and TRBJ1-1; D is uncertain. Per the germline V gene, CDR1 is SGDLS and CDR2 is YYNGEE. V lost 2 bases and J 1 base, leaving 12 bases between the germline ends. The CDR3 is 15 amino acids. The CDR3, as DNA: TGTGCCAGCAGCGTCAGCGGCAGGACGAACACTGAAGCTTTCTTT. Residues: CASSVSGRTNTEAFF.

This clonotype appeared a few times. The chain is built from TRBV20-1 and TRBJ2-1; D is unclear. The CDR3 runs 13 residues. Germline V lookup: CDR1 DFQATT, CDR2 SNEGSKA (reference sequence). Between the trimmed V and J ends, which lost 5 bases and 9 bases, there was a span of 17 bases. CDR3: CSAGMNREVEQFF. The CDR3, as DNA: TGCAGTGCTGGCATGAACCGCGAGGTTGAGCAGTTCTTC.

The chain recombines TRBV11-1 with TRBJ1-5; D perhaps matches TRBD1 (5 bases). V was shortened by 1 base and J by 5 bases, with 9 bases between the two germline ends. Germline-derived CDR1 and CDR2 are SGHAT and FQDESV (reference sequence). CDR3 length equals 14 residues. The CDR3 DNA follows: TGTGCCAGCAGCTTAGGGGGGAAAGATCAGCCCCAGCATTTT. Residues: CASSLGGKDQPQHF.

The CDR3 here is CATRTIDEQYF. The DNA for the CDR3 is TGTGCCACCCGGACGATCGACGAGCAGTACTTC. The chain carries TRBV19 and TRBJ2-7; D is unclear. Deletions cut 10 bases from V and 5 bases from J, with 12 bases between. Per germline, CDR1 LNHDA and CDR2 SQIVND (reference sequence). The CDR3 contains 11 residues.

In its sample, this clonotype was seen a few times. The genes are TRBV5-1 and TRBJ2-1; perhaps TRBD2 as D (6 bases). The germline V and J ends were trimmed by 0 bases and 6 bases, with 22 bases remaining between them. The germline V gene encodes CDR1 SGHRS and CDR2 YFSETQ. CDR3 size: 18 residues. DNA of the CDR3: TGCGCCAGCAGCTTGGCCACCAGACTAGGACAAGCCGGCAATGAGCAGTTCTTC. This codes for CASSLATRLGQAGNEQFF.

This clonotype was found a few times. The chain has TRBV5-1 and TRBJ1-5, with 8 bases identical to TRBD1. The CDR3 loop spans 17 amino acids. Germline CDR1 reads SGHRS; CDR2 reads YFSETQ. The J segment lost 0 bases and the V segment lost 4 bases, leaving 9 bases of the junction unmatched. The CDR3 loop reads CASSPGQGVNSNQPQHF. In DNA, the CDR3 is TGCGCCAGCAGCCCTGGACAGGGTGTAAATAGCAATCAGCCCCAGCATTTT. The full variable domain, its missing parts supplied by reference TRBV5-1 and TRBJ1-5, is KAGVTQTPRYLIKTRGQQVTLSCSPISGHRSVSWYQQTPGQGLQFLFEYFSETQRNKGNFPGRFSGRQFSNSRSEMNVSTLELGDSALYLCASSPGQGVNSNQPQHFGDGTRLSIL.

The genes are TRBV25-1 and TRBJ2-3; tentatively, D is TRBD2 (7 bases). This CDR3 comprises 16 residues. Trimming shortened V by 1 base and J by 4 bases, and 15 bases separated the two germline ends. From germline, CDR1 is MGHDK and CDR2 SYGVNS. In DNA form, the CDR3 reads TGTGCCAGCAGTGAATTGCGGGGGCTGGGGTCAGATACGCAGTATTTT. Encoded protein: CASSELRGLGSDTQYF.

V gene TRBV7-8 combines with J gene TRBJ2-7, with D maybe TRBD1 (6 bases). Per the germline V gene, CDR1 is SGHVS and CDR2 is FQNEAQ. Trimming took 7 bases from V and 4 from J, leaving 17 bases between them. This CDR3 spans 14 amino acids. CDR3 residues: CASISGTPSYEQYF. As DNA, the CDR3 is TGTGCCAGCATCTCCGGGACACCTTCTTACGAGCAGTACTTC. Together with reference TRBV7-8 and TRBJ2-7, the CDR3 gives the full variable domain: GAGVSQSPRYKVAKRGQDVALRCDPISGHVSLFWYQQALGQGPEFLTYFQNEAQLDKSGLPSDRFFAERPEGSVSTLKIQRTQQEDSAVYLCASISGTPSYEQYFGPGTRLTVT.